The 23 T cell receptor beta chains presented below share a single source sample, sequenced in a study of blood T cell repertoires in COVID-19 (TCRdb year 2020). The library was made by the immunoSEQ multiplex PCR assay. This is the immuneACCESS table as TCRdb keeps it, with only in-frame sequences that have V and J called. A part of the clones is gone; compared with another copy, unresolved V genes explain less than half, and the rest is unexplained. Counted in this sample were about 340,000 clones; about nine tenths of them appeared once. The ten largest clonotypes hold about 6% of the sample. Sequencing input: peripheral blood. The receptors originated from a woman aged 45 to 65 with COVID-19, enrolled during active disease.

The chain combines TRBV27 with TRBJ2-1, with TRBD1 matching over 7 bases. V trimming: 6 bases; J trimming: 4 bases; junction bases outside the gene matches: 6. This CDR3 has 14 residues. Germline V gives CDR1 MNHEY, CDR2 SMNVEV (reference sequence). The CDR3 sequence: CASRWGTEYNEQFF. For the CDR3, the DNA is TGTGCCAGCAGGTGGGGGACAGAGTACAATGAGCAGTTCTTC.

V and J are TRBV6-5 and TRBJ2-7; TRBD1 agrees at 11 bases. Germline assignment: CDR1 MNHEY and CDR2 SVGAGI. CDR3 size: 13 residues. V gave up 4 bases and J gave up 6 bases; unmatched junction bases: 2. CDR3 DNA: TGTGCCAGCAGTTGGGGGACAGGGGGCGAGCAGTACTTC. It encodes CASSWGTGGEQYF.

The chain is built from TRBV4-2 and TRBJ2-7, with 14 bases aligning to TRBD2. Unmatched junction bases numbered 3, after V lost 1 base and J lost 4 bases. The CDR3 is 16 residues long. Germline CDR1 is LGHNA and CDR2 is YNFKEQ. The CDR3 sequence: CASSQGGTSGSYEQYF. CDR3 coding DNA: TGTGCCAGCAGCCAAGGAGGGACTAGCGGGAGTTACGAGCAGTACTTC.

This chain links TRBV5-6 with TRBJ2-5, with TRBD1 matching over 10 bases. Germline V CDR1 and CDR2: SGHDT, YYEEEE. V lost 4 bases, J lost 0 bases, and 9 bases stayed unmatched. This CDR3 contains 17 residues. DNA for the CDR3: TGTGCCAGCAGCAAAGGGGACAGGGGACTGTACCAAGAGACCCAGTACTTC. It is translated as CASSKGDRGLYQETQYF.

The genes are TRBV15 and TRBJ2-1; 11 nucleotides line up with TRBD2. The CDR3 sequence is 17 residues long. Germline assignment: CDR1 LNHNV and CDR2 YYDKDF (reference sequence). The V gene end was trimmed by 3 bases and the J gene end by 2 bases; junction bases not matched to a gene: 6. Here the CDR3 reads CATSSPVAGGTYNEQFF. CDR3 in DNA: TGTGCCACCAGCAGCCCGGTAGCGGGAGGGACCTACAATGAGCAGTTCTTC. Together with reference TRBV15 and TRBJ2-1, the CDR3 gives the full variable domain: DAMVIQNPRYQVTQFGKPVTLSCSQTLNHNVMYWYQQKSSQAPKLLFHYYDKDFNNEADTPDNFQSRRPNTSFCFLDIRSPGLGDTAMYLCATSSPVAGGTYNEQFFGPGTRLTVL.

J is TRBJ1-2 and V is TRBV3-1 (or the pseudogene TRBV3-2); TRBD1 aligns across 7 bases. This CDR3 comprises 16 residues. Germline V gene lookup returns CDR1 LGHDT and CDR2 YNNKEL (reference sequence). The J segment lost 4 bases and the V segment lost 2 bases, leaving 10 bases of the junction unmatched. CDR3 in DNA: TGTGCCAGCAGCCAACTACAGGGGCTAGCCGGCTATGGCTACACCTTC. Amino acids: CASSQLQGLAGYGYTF.

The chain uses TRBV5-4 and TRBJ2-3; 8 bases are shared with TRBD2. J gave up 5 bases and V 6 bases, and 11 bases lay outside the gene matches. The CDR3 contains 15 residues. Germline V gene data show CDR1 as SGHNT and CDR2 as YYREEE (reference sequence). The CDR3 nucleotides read TGTGCCAGCAAGGGGCTAGCGGGTGCCATAGATACGCAGTATTTT. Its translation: CASKGLAGAIDTQYF.

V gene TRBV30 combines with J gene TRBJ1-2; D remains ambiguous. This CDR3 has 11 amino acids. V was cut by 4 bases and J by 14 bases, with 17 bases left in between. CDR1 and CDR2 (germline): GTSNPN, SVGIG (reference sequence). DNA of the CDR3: TGTGCCTGGAAGTATGGACTTTATGCTACCTTC. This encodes CAWKYGLYATF.

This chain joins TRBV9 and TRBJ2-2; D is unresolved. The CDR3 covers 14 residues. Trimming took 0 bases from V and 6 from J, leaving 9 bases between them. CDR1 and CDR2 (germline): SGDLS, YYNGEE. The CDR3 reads CASSVAAPAGELFF. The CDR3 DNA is TGTGCCAGCAGCGTAGCTGCCCCAGCCGGGGAGCTGTTTTTT.

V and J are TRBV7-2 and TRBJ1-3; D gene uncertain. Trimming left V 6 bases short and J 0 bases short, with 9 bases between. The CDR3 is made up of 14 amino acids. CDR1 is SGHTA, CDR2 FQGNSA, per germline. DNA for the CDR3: TGTGCCAGCAGGGCAGGTCCCTCTGGAAACACCATATATTTT. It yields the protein CASRAGPSGNTIYF.

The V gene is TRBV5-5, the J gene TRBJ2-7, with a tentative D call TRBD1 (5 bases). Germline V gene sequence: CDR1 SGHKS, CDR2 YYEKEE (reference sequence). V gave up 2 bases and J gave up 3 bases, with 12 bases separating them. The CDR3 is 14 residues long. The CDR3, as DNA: TGTGCCAGCAGCTTTTTGGACAACAACTACGAGCAGTACTTC. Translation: CASSFLDNNYEQYF.

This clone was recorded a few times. Written as DNA, the CDR3 is TGCGCCAGCAGCCAAGAAGATGGGACAGTGAGCACAGATACGCAGTATTTT. Protein sequence: CASSQEDGTVSTDTQYF. V gene TRBV4-3 combines with J gene TRBJ2-3, with 7 bases that match TRBD1. V was pared by 0 bases and J by 0 bases, with 6 bases of the junction left unmatched. Germline assignment: CDR1 LGHNA and CDR2 YSLEER. The CDR3 has 17 amino acids.

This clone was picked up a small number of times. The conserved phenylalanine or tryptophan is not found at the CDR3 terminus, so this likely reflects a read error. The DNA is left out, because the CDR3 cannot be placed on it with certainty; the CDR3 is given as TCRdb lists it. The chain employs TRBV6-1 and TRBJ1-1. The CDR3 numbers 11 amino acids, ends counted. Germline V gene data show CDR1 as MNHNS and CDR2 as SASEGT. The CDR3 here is CASSEARTVPL.

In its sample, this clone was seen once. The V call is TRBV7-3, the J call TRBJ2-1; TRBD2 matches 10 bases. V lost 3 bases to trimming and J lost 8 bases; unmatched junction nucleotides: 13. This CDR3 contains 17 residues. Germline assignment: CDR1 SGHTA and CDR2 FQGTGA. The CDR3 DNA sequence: TGTGCCAGCAGCTTTAATCTCGGGCCTAGCGGGAGCGATGAGCAGTTCTTC. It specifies CASSFNLGPSGSDEQFF. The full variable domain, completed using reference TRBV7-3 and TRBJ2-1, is GAGVSQTPSNKVTEKGKYVELRCDPISGHTALYWYRQSLGQGPEFLIYFQGTGAADDSGLPNDRFFAVRPEGSVSTLKIQRTERGDSAVYLCASSFNLGPSGSDEQFFGPGTRLTVL.

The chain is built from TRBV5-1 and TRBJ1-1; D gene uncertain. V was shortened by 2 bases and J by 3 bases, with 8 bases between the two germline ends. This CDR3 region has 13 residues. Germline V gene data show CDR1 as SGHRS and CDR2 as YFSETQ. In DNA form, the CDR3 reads TGCGCCAGCAGCTTCACGCAGTACACTGAAGCTTTCTTT. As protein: CASSFTQYTEAFF.

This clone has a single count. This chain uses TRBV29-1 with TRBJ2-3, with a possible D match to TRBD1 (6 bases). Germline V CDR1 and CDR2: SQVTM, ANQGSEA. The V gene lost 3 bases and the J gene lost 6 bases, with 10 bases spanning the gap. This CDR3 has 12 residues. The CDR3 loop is CSVDRDIDTQYF. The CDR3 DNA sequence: TGCAGCGTTGACCGGGACATTGATACGCAGTATTTT.

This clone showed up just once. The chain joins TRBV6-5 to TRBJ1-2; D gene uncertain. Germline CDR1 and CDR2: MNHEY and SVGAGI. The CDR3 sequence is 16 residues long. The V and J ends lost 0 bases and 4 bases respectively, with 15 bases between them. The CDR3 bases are TGTGCCAGCAGTTACTCGAGCACCTTCCGTGGCTATGGCTACACCTTC. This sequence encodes CASSYSSTFRGYGYTF.

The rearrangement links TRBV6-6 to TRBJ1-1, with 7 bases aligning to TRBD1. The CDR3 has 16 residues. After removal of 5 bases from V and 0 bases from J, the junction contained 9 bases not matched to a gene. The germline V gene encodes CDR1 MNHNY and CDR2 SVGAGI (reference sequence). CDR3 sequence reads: CASSPRQGMMNTEAFF. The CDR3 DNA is TGTGCCAGCAGTCCCCGACAGGGAATGATGAACACTGAAGCTTTCTTT.

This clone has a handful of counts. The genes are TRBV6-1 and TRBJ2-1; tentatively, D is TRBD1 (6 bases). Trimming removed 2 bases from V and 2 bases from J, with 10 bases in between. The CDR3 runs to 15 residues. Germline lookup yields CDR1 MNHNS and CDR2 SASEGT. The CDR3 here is CASSELTGTYNEQFF. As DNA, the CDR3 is TGTGCCAGCAGTGAACTCACAGGGACCTACAATGAGCAGTTCTTC.

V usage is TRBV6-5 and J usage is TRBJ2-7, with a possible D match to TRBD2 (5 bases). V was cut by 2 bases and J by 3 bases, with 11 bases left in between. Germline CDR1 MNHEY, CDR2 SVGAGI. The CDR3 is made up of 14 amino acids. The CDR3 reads CASSYLLGNYEQYF. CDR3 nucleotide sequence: TGTGCCAGCAGTTACCTGCTCGGGAACTACGAGCAGTACTTC.

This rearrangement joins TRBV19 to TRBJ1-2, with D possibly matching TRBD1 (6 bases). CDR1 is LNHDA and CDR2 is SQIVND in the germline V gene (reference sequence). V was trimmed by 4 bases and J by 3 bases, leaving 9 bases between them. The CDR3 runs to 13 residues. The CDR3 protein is CASSRAGDYGYTF. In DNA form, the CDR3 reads TGTGCCAGTAGTAGAGCAGGGGACTATGGCTACACCTTC.

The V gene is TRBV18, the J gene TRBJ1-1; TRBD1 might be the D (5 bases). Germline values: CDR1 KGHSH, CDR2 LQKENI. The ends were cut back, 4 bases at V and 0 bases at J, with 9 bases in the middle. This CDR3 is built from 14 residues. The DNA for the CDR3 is TGTGCCAGCTCACGACAGTACATGAACACTGAAGCTTTCTTT. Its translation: CASSRQYMNTEAFF.

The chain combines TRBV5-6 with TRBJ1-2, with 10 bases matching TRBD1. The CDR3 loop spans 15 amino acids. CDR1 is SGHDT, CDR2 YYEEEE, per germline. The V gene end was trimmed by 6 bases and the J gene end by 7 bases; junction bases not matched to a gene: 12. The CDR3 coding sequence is TGTGCCAGCAACCTTGGGACAGGGGTTTATGGTGGCTACACCTTC. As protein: CASNLGTGVYGGYTF.